The 21 T cell receptor beta chains below were found in one sample sequenced in a study of shared clonotypes between healthy human individuals. It was CD45RO-negative cells, positively selected for CCR7, that made up naive CD8 cells, with terminally differentiated effector memory CD45RA+ cells excluded. Sequencing used immunoSEQ multiplex PCR; TCRdb keeps in-frame clones, though not all of them. Found here are roughly 2.1 million clones, just over 90% of them singletons; the top ten hold 1.5% to 2%. Sequencing used naive CD8+ T cells from PBMCs. These receptors came from a man younger than 35 in good health. Some clones in this sample may be carry-over from other donors' samples.

The V gene is TRBV9, the J gene TRBJ1-2, with D possibly TRBD1 on 5 matching bases. CDR1 SGDLS and CDR2 YYNGEE come from the germline V gene. The CDR3 consists of 20 residues. Trimming took 2 bases from V and 2 from J, leaving 28 bases between them. This chain's CDR3 is CASSVHSGRVNRVGNYGYTF. The DNA for the CDR3 is TGTGCCAGCAGCGTCCACTCCGGCAGGGTGAATCGGGTGGGGAACTATGGCTACACCTTC. Combining the CDR3 with reference TRBV9 and TRBJ1-2 gives the whole variable domain DSGVTQTPKHLITATGQRVTLRCSPRSGDLSVYWYQQSLDQGLQFLIQYYNGEERAKGNILERFSAQQFPDLHSELNLSSLELGDSALYFCASSVHSGRVNRVGNYGYTFGSGTRLTVV.

The chain carries TRBV15 and TRBJ2-4; 11 bases match TRBD1. This CDR3 region has 16 residues. J was trimmed by 8 bases and V by 6 bases; bases with no gene match: 12. Looked up from germline, CDR1 is LNHNV and CDR2 is YYDKDF (reference sequence). The CDR3, as DNA: TGTGCCACCAGTCAGCACCCGGACAGGGGGCTTTACATTCAGTACTTC. Encoded protein: CATSQHPDRGLYIQYF. Looking up the rest from reference TRBV15 and TRBJ2-4 gives the full variable domain: DAMVIQNPRYQVTQFGKPVTLSCSQTLNHNVMYWYQQKSSQAPKLLFHYYDKDFNNEADTPDNFQSRRPNTSFCFLDIRSPGLGDTAMYLCATSQHPDRGLYIQYFGAGTRLSVL.

This clone was detected only a few times. This chain links TRBV5-4 with TRBJ1-1; D gene unclear. Trimming left V 5 bases short and J 6 bases short, with 11 bases between. The CDR3 length is 12 residues. Germline CDR1 and CDR2: SGHNT and YYREEE (reference sequence). The CDR3 here is CASRGGSSEAFF. CDR3 DNA sequence: TGTGCCAGCAGAGGAGGCTCCTCTGAAGCTTTCTTT.

The CDR3: CARQRGGDEQYF. Here the CDR3 DNA reads TGTGCCCGCCAGCGGGGCGGCGACGAGCAGTACTTC. This chain links TRBV30 with TRBJ2-5, with TRBD2 matching over 7 bases. The assigned J gene may be wrong: the sequence end matches TRBJ2-7 better. This CDR3 contains 12 residues. Germline CDR1 GTSNPN, CDR2 SVGIG (reference sequence).

The genes are TRBV4-3 and TRBJ2-1, with a tentative D call TRBD2 (5 bases). The CDR3 is made up of 14 amino acids. V was cut by 1 base and J by 6 bases, with 10 bases left in between. Per germline, CDR1 LGHNA and CDR2 YSLEER. The CDR3 is CASSQVEGSNEQFF. The CDR3 DNA follows: TGCGCCAGCAGCCAAGTGGAAGGGAGCAATGAGCAGTTCTTC.

This clone was seen just once. The chain has TRBV2 and TRBJ2-1, with no clear D. V lost 3 bases to trimming and J lost 5 bases, with 14 bases between them. The germline V gene encodes CDR1 SNHLY and CDR2 FYNNEI. This CDR3 is 15 amino acids long. The CDR3 sequence: CASSDSSLSNNEQFF. The CDR3 nucleotides read TGTGCCAGCAGTGATTCGAGTCTTTCCAACAATGAGCAGTTCTTC.

The V gene is TRBV13, the J gene TRBJ1-2; TRBD1 agrees at 8 bases. CDR3 length equals 14 residues. In germline, CDR1 is PRHDT, CDR2 FYEKMQ (reference sequence). The ends lost 5 bases at V and 5 bases at J; junction bases unmatched: 7. The CDR3 protein is CASSQGADPYGYTF. CDR3 DNA: TGTGCCAGCAGCCAGGGGGCGGACCCTTATGGCTACACCTTC. Full variable domain (remainder filled in from reference TRBV13 and TRBJ1-2): AAGVIQSPRHLIKEKRETATLKCYPIPRHDTVYWYQQGPGQDPQFLISFYEKMQSDKGSIPDRFSAQQFSDYHSELNMSSLELGDSALYFCASSQGADPYGYTFGSGTRLTVV.

J is TRBJ2-1 and V is TRBV30; the D gene is possibly TRBD1 (6 bases). The CDR3 sequence is 12 residues long. The germline CDR1 and CDR2 sequences are GTSNPN and SVGIG (reference sequence). CDR3 residues: CAQGDTIGEQFF. As DNA, the CDR3 is TGTGCACAGGGTGATACAATCGGTGAGCAGTTCTTC.

This clone is a singleton in its sample. The genes are TRBV5-4 and TRBJ2-1; possibly TRBD2 for D (6 bases). The CDR3 covers 11 residues. Looked up from germline, CDR1 is SGHNT and CDR2 is YYREEE (reference sequence). The V and J ends lost 4 bases and 12 bases respectively, with 11 bases between them. The CDR3 spells CASSASGLQFF. As DNA, the CDR3 is TGTGCCAGCAGCGCGAGCGGGCTGCAGTTCTTC.

V and J are TRBV7-9 and TRBJ2-2; 10 nucleotides match TRBD1. Germline V CDR1 and CDR2: SEHNR, FQNEAQ (reference sequence). V shed 4 bases, J shed 5 bases, and the junction held 4 bases outside the gene matches. The CDR3 runs 15 residues. The CDR3 spells CASSSGTGDTGELFF. DNA for the CDR3: TGTGCCAGCAGCTCCGGGACAGGGGATACCGGGGAGCTGTTTTTT.

Written as DNA, the CDR3 is TGTGCCAGCAGTTTCACCCAGGGTCGCGATGAGCAGTTCTTC. It translates to CASSFTQGRDEQFF. J is TRBJ2-1 and V is TRBV28, with D tentatively TRBD1 (5 bases). V lost 3 bases to trimming and J lost 8 bases, with 14 bases between them. Germline V gives CDR1 MDHEN, CDR2 SYDVKM. There are 14 residues in the CDR3.

J is TRBJ2-1 and V is TRBV7-6; the D gene is possibly TRBD2 (5 bases). CDR1 and CDR2 (germline): SGHVS, FNYEAQ. Trimming shortened V by 4 bases and J by 5 bases, and 18 bases separated the two germline ends. The CDR3 extends over 16 amino acids. CDR3 nucleotides: TGTGCCAGCAGCTGGGTCAAGGGAGACACCGACAATGAGCAGTTCTTC. Translation gives CASSWVKGDTDNEQFF.

Only a few counts were recorded for this clone. The sample contains more than one DNA sequence encoding this CDR3. The chain links TRBV27 to TRBJ2-7; no definite D call. Trimming took off 2 bases at V and 2 bases at J, with 7 bases between the two ends. This CDR3 comprises 13 residues. Germline lookup yields CDR1 MNHEY and CDR2 SMNVEV (reference sequence). CDR3 region: CASSLKGPYEQYF. CDR3 nucleotide sequence: TGTGCCAGCAGTTTAAAGGGCCCCTACGAGCAGTACTTC.

This clone was detected a few times. This sequence joins TRBV10-1 and TRBJ1-2; 10 bases line up with TRBD1. The J segment lost 8 bases and the V segment lost 9 bases, leaving 12 bases of the junction unmatched. CDR3 length equals 14 residues. Per germline, CDR1 WNHNN and CDR2 SYGVQD (reference sequence). The CDR3 region is CASPSTGTGDGYTF. CDR3 nucleotides: TGCGCCAGTCCCTCAACCGGGACAGGGGACGGCTACACCTTC.

As for this clone: This sample also contains other DNA sequences that code for the same CDR3. The DNA for the CDR3 is TGTGCCAGCAGCTGGGACTCTTACAATGAGCAGTTCTTC. It codes for CASSWDSYNEQFF. The chain combines TRBV7-3 with TRBJ2-1; weak D call: TRBD2 (6 bases). This CDR3 spans 13 amino acids. V was cut by 4 bases and J by 4 bases, with 8 bases left in between. Germline lookup yields CDR1 SGHTA and CDR2 FQGTGA.

The V call is TRBV7-9, the J call TRBJ2-2; D perhaps matches TRBD1 (6 bases). V lost 6 bases and J lost 6, with 23 bases in between. The CDR3 runs 17 residues. CDR1 is SEHNR and CDR2 is FQNEAQ in the germline V gene (reference sequence). The CDR3 loop reads CASRSLWTAMDSGELFF. CDR3 bases: TGTGCCAGCAGATCCCTATGGACAGCAATGGATTCCGGGGAGCTGTTTTTT.

Note on this clone: The same CDR3 arises from other DNA sequences in this sample as well. The V and J genes are TRBV27 and TRBJ1-1; maybe TRBD1 (6 bases). The germline V and J ends were trimmed by 5 bases and 2 bases, with 12 bases remaining between them. The germline V gene encodes CDR1 MNHEY and CDR2 SMNVEV (reference sequence). The CDR3 contains 14 residues. The CDR3 is CASSPRTANTEAFF. The CDR3 DNA reads TGTGCCAGCAGTCCAAGGACAGCAAACACTGAAGCTTTCTTT.

A word on this clone: Being one base from a much bigger clone, this may be a read error. J is TRBJ2-2 and V is TRBV6-1; no firm D call. The CDR3 is 12 residues long. The V end was cut by 6 bases, the J end by 1 base, with 3 bases between. Germline CDR1 and CDR2: MNHNS and SASEGT. In DNA, the CDR3 is TGTGCCAGCAGAGAGAACACCGGGGAGCTGTTTTTT. Its translation is CASRENTGELFF.

The chain joins TRBV6-1 to TRBJ2-7, with D perhaps given as TRBD1 or TRBD2 (5 bases each). CDR1 is MNHNS, CDR2 SASEGT, per germline. The CDR3 consists of 14 residues. The V end lost 8 bases, the J end lost 4 bases, and 18 bases lay between the germline ends. CDR3 coding DNA: TGTGCCAGCTCCGGGACCCTTGCACTGTACGAGCAGTACTTC. As protein: CASSGTLALYEQYF.

This chain joins TRBV28 and TRBJ1-5, with TRBD1 matching 7 bases. The CDR3 is 16 residues long. Germline assignment: CDR1 MDHEN and CDR2 SYDVKM. V was pared by 6 bases and J by 7 bases, with 15 bases of the junction left unmatched. The CDR3 spells CASRQLPTGEDQPQHF. The DNA of the CDR3 is TGTGCCAGCAGACAACTCCCAACAGGGGAAGACCAGCCCCAGCATTTT.

The rearrangement links TRBV6-1 to TRBJ1-5; D might be TRBD1 (5 bases). Deletions cut 5 bases from V and 1 base from J, with 12 bases between. The CDR3 is 15 amino acids. In germline, CDR1 is MNHNS, CDR2 SASEGT. CDR3 sequence: CASSPTRDSNQPQHF. The CDR3 coding sequence is TGTGCCAGCAGTCCCACCCGGGACAGCAATCAGCCCCAGCATTTT.